These 32 T cell receptor beta chains came from one sample sequenced in a study of radiation and T cells in renal cell carcinoma. Some clones are missing from TCRdb's copy, which holds only in-frame ones; the method was immunoSEQ multiplex PCR. The repertoire holds 100,000 to 150,000 clones, around 80% seen once, with under 6.5% in the top ten. Specified time point: blood 2 weeks post-SBRT. Treatment in this sample: 15 Gy SBRT to primary tumor, nephrectomy 4 weeks later. Source: blood, taken from a patient whose treatment included radiotherapy and nephrectomy. The receptors stem from a man in his fifties or sixties with renal cell carcinoma.

The chain couples TRBV6-4 to TRBJ1-4, with D perhaps TRBD1 (5 bases). The CDR3 consists of 14 residues. Trimming removed 2 bases from V and 11 bases from J, with 15 bases in between. Germline CDR1 reads MRHNA; CDR2 reads SNTAGT. The DNA of the CDR3 is TGTGCCAGCAGTGACGGGACTGCCCTTGGGAAACTGTTTTTT. This sequence encodes CASSDGTALGKLFF.

The chain uses TRBV5-1 and TRBJ2-5, with 11 bases fitting TRBD2. The V and J ends lost 3 bases and 2 bases, in that order; junction bases with no gene match: 3. The CDR3 length is 15 residues. Germline V gene sequence: CDR1 SGHRS, CDR2 YFSETQ. This CDR3 is CASSYSGGGQETQYF. The CDR3 region has the DNA TGCGCCAGCAGCTATAGCGGGGGGGGTCAAGAGACCCAGTACTTC.

This rearrangement joins TRBV5-8 to TRBJ2-5; the match to TRBD1 covers 7 bases. J was trimmed by 7 bases and V by 4 bases; bases with no gene match: 10. The CDR3 has 14 amino acids. CDR1 SGHTS and CDR2 YDEGEE come from the germline V gene. The CDR3 spells CASSPDRDIGTQYF. CDR3 bases: TGTGCCAGCAGCCCAGACAGGGATATAGGGACCCAGTACTTC. Full variable domain (rest looked up from reference TRBV5-8 and TRBJ2-5): EAGVTQSPTHLIKTRGQQATLRCSPISGHTSVYWYQQALGLGLQFLLWYDEGEERNRGNFPPRFSGRQFPNYSSELNVNALELEDSALYLCASSPDRDIGTQYFGPGTRLLVL.

Of note for this clone: At one end, the junction sequence differs from germline, possibly due to a read error. This chain links TRBV7-7 with TRBJ2-2; D gene unclear. Germline CDR1 and CDR2: SSHAT and FNYEAQ (reference sequence). This CDR3 comprises 16 residues. Here the CDR3 reads CASSLVLPDAGGELFF. The CDR3 DNA follows: TGTGCTAGCAGCTTAGTCCTCCCAGATGCTGGCGGGGAGCTGTTTTTT.

The DNA of the CDR3 is TGTGCCAGAAAAGCGGGTAGGGACTATGGCTACACCTTC. Encoded protein: CARKAGRDYGYTF. The chain combines TRBV7-5 with TRBJ1-2. TRBV7-5 counts as a pseudogene. There are 13 residues in the CDR3.

The rearrangement links TRBV10-3 to TRBJ1-3, with D hard to call. Trimming shortened V by 9 bases and J by 2 bases, and 11 bases separated the two germline ends. Germline CDR1 reads ENHRY; CDR2 reads SYGVKD. The length of the CDR3 is 13 residues. The CDR3, as DNA: TGTGCCATTAACGCGGGTACTGGAAACACCATATATTTT. Protein: CAINAGTGNTIYF.

This clone was counted once. V is TRBV6-6 and J is TRBJ1-1, with D tentatively TRBD1 (6 bases). The CDR3 runs to 16 residues. Trimming removed 2 bases from V and 4 bases from J, with 17 bases in between. From germline, CDR1 is MNHNY and CDR2 SVGAGI (reference sequence). CDR3 protein: CASSYRQGGGPTEAFF. In DNA, the CDR3 is TGTGCCAGCAGTTACCGGCAGGGAGGGGGTCCCACTGAAGCTTTCTTT.

The V gene is TRBV9, the J gene TRBJ2-2; D may be TRBD2 (6 bases). CDR1 SGDLS and CDR2 YYNGEE come from the germline V gene. The CDR3 is 19 amino acids. Trimming removed 0 bases from V and 0 bases from J, with 18 bases in between. The CDR3 reads CASSVARKGAGANTGELFF. CDR3 DNA: TGTGCCAGCAGCGTAGCTCGGAAAGGAGCGGGCGCGAACACCGGGGAGCTGTTTTTT.

The chain links TRBV4-2 to TRBJ1-2, with D possibly being TRBD1 (6 bases). This CDR3 has 16 amino acids. Trimming stripped 4 bases from V and 8 bases from J, with 23 bases between. The V gene's germline CDR1 is LGHNA and CDR2 YNFKEQ. The CDR3 protein is CASSLLQGGILQGYTF. The CDR3 DNA reads as TGTGCCAGCAGCCTACTACAGGGAGGAATTCTCCAAGGCTACACCTTC.

This clone was seen just once. The chain links TRBV30 to TRBJ2-6, with 8 nucleotides matching TRBD1. This CDR3 is 14 amino acids long. V gave up 5 bases and J gave up 2 bases; unmatched junction bases: 2. Germline CDR1 GTSNPN, CDR2 SVGIG (reference sequence). The CDR3 sequence is CAWDRGTGANVLTF. Written as DNA, the CDR3 is TGTGCCTGGGACAGGGGTACTGGGGCCAACGTCCTGACTTTC.

The J gene is TRBJ1-2, the V gene TRBV30; D may be TRBD1 (6 bases). The CDR3 loop spans 13 amino acids. Germline V CDR1 and CDR2: GTSNPN, SVGIG (reference sequence). Trimming removed 5 bases from V and 8 bases from J, with 18 bases in between. CDR3 region: CAWLKGGLEGYTF. The CDR3 nucleotides are TGTGCCTGGTTAAAGGGGGGGTTGGAGGGCTACACCTTC.

The chain employs TRBV7-2 and TRBJ1-1; no clear D gene. The CDR3 totals 13 residues. CDR1 and CDR2 (germline): SGHTA, FQGNSA. V was cut by 2 bases and J by 8 bases, with 12 bases left in between. This chain's CDR3 is CASSLYGRPEAFF. The DNA of the CDR3 is TGTGCCAGCAGCTTATACGGGAGGCCCGAAGCTTTCTTT.

This rearrangement joins TRBV27 to TRBJ1-1, with a possible D match to TRBD1 (6 bases). The CDR3 runs 13 residues. The germline V and J ends were trimmed by 5 bases and 6 bases, with 13 bases remaining between them. Germline lookup yields CDR1 MNHEY and CDR2 SMNVEV (reference sequence). The CDR3 protein is CASSRGIGAEAFF. In DNA, the CDR3 is TGTGCCAGCAGTAGGGGGATAGGGGCTGAAGCTTTCTTT.

The chain couples TRBV27 to TRBJ2-7; 10 positions agree with TRBD1. In germline, CDR1 is MNHEY, CDR2 SMNVEV (reference sequence). After removal of 6 bases from V and 6 bases from J, the junction contained 8 bases not matched to a gene. There are 14 residues in the CDR3. CDR3 amino acids: CASSTGTGVGEQYF. The CDR3 nucleotides are TGTGCCAGCAGCACCGGGACAGGGGTCGGCGAGCAGTACTTC.

This clone has more than one count but fewer than ten. V gene TRBV19 combines with J gene TRBJ1-5, with 8 bases fitting TRBD1. CDR1 LNHDA and CDR2 SQIVND come from the germline V gene (reference sequence). The CDR3 covers 15 residues. Germline trimming cut 3 bases from V and 5 bases from J; bases unmatched to any gene: 6. The CDR3 DNA reads TGTGCCAGTAGTATTGGACAGGGAGGTGATCAGCCCCAGCATTTT. Translating it yields CASSIGQGGDQPQHF. The complete variable domain, with remaining parts taken from reference TRBV19 and TRBJ1-5, reads DGGITQSPKYLFRKEGQNVTLSCEQNLNHDAMYWYRQDPGQGLRLIYYSQIVNDFQKGDIAEGYSVSREKKESFPLTVTSAQKNPTAFYLCASSIGQGGDQPQHFGDGTRLSIL.

This chain uses TRBV10-3 with TRBJ1-2; D may be TRBD1 (5 bases). V dropped 8 bases and J dropped 0 bases, with 10 bases sitting between them. Germline-derived CDR1 and CDR2 are ENHRY and SYGVKD. This CDR3 contains 13 residues. The CDR3, as DNA: TGTGCCATCCTACAGGAAACTAACTATGGCTACACCTTC. Amino acid sequence: CAILQETNYGYTF.

The CDR3 loop is CASSLSSGRIYEQYF. The CDR3 DNA reads as TGTGCCAGCAGCTTAAGTAGCGGGAGGATCTACGAGCAGTACTTC. V and J are TRBV7-8 and TRBJ2-7; 10 bases fit TRBD2. The CDR3 loop spans 15 amino acids. Trimming removed 2 bases from V and 3 bases from J; junction bases left unmatched: 4. Germline V gene lookup returns CDR1 SGHVS and CDR2 FQNEAQ.

V is TRBV5-1 and J is TRBJ1-2, with D tentatively TRBD1 (6 bases). Germline values: CDR1 SGHRS, CDR2 YFSETQ. The CDR3 length is 13 residues. Trimming stripped 4 bases from V and 2 bases from J, with 9 bases between. CDR3 sequence: CASSGGQNYGYTF. As DNA, the CDR3 is TGCGCCAGCAGCGGCGGACAGAACTATGGCTACACCTTC.

The chain is built from TRBV2 and TRBJ1-1; tentative D call: TRBD1 (5 bases). The CDR3 sequence is 13 residues long. Deletions cut 8 bases from V and 7 bases from J, with 17 bases between. In germline, CDR1 is SNHLY, CDR2 FYNNEI. For the CDR3, the DNA is TGTGCCAGCTATCGGGGGGAGGGAATTGAAGCTTTCTTT. It is translated as CASYRGEGIEAFF.

This chain connects TRBV7-9 to TRBJ1-2; D remains ambiguous. CDR3 length: 12 amino acids. Germline V gives CDR1 SEHNR, CDR2 FQNEAQ (reference sequence). Trimming left V 1 base short and J 7 bases short, with 7 bases between. CDR3 bases: TGTGCCAGCAGCTTAGGCGTTAGTGGCTACACCTTC. As protein: CASSLGVSGYTF.

The chain recombines TRBV7-6 with TRBJ2-7; D not certain. The V gene's germline CDR1 is SGHVS and CDR2 FNYEAQ. This CDR3 has 13 amino acids. Between the trimmed V and J ends, which lost 5 bases and 0 bases, there was a span of 8 bases. CDR3 region: CASSARDSYEQYF. The CDR3 DNA sequence: TGTGCCAGCAGCGCCCGCGACTCCTACGAGCAGTACTTC.

The chain joins TRBV6-4 to TRBJ2-6; 7 bases agree with TRBD2. V was pared by 11 bases and J by 2 bases, with 12 bases of the junction left unmatched. Germline CDR1 reads MRHNA; CDR2 reads SNTAGT. The CDR3 contains 16 residues. This CDR3 reads CASSSGAKAGANVLTF. The CDR3 bases are TGTGCCTCCTCCAGCGGGGCTAAGGCTGGGGCCAACGTCCTGACTTTC.

The chain uses TRBV27 and TRBJ1-2, with TRBD1 matching 11 bases. Germline lookup yields CDR1 MNHEY and CDR2 SMNVEV (reference sequence). This CDR3 contains 14 residues. V was clipped by 6 bases and J by 5 bases; unmatched bases: 5. CDR3 DNA sequence: TGTGCCAGCAGGGGACAGGGGGGGGGTTATGGCTACACCTTC. The encoded protein is CASRGQGGGYGYTF.

This clone came up once. The rearrangement joins TRBV30 to TRBJ2-5; the D is unclear. The V end was cut by 4 bases, the J end by 5 bases, with 8 bases between. CDR3 length equals 11 residues. Germline V gives CDR1 GTSNPN, CDR2 SVGIG (reference sequence). The CDR3 DNA reads TGTGCCTGGACAGTTGTGGAGACCCAGTACTTC. This codes for CAWTVVETQYF.

V usage is TRBV5-8 and J usage is TRBJ2-2; no clear D gene. Trimming stripped 1 base from V and 4 bases from J, with 17 bases between. There are 17 residues in the CDR3. The germline gives CDR1 SGHTS, CDR2 YDEGEE. The CDR3 loop reads CASSLRRQKDPTGELFF. The CDR3 DNA follows: TGTGCCAGCAGCTTGAGACGGCAAAAGGATCCCACCGGGGAGCTGTTTTTT.

This clone showed up just a few times. The genes are TRBV7-2 and TRBJ2-2; D perhaps matches TRBD2 (6 bases). This CDR3 is 15 amino acids long. Trimming left V 5 bases short and J 0 bases short, with 10 bases between. Germline CDR1 SGHTA, CDR2 FQGNSA. The CDR3 bases are TGTGCCAGCAGCCGCCGGGAGACGAACACCGGGGAGCTGTTTTTT. Translation gives CASSRRETNTGELFF.

The chain links TRBV5-5 to TRBJ2-1, with TRBD1 identical over 10 bases. V dropped 2 bases and J dropped 3; count of bases not matched to a gene: 14. CDR1 SGHKS and CDR2 YYEKEE come from the germline V gene (reference sequence). CDR3 length equals 19 residues. The CDR3 region is CASSLGQGVLHYGYNEQFF. CDR3 DNA sequence: TGTGCCAGCAGCTTAGGACAGGGGGTTTTGCATTATGGCTACAATGAGCAGTTCTTC.

The V gene is TRBV6-5, the J gene TRBJ2-7, with D possibly being TRBD1 (5 bases). The CDR3 runs 14 residues. V lost 3 bases, J lost 2 bases, and 11 bases lay in between. Germline V CDR1 and CDR2: MNHEY, SVGAGI. The CDR3 region is CASSYTTDAYEQYF. DNA for the CDR3: TGTGCCAGCAGTTATACGACAGATGCCTACGAGCAGTACTTC.

About this clone itself: The same CDR3 can be traced to other DNA sequences in this sample. The gene calls are TRBV15 and TRBJ2-5, with D possibly being TRBD1 or TRBD2 (5 bases each). Trimming stripped 1 base from V and 5 bases from J, with 8 bases between. This CDR3 is built from 13 residues. CDR1 is LNHNV and CDR2 is YYDKDF in the germline V gene (reference sequence). For the CDR3, the DNA is TGTGCCACCAGCAGAGCCAGGGAGGAGACCCAGTACTTC. It is translated as CATSRAREETQYF.

The table lists this clone with a count of one. The V gene is TRBV27, the J gene TRBJ2-1, with D hard to call. V was clipped by 3 bases and J by 15 bases, with 21 bases between them. Germline CDR1 MNHEY, CDR2 SMNVEV (reference sequence). The CDR3 length is 14 residues. The CDR3 DNA sequence: TGTGCCAGCAGTTTGAATTCGCGCGTCCGAGCTCCGTTCTTC. As protein: CASSLNSRVRAPFF.

This sequence joins TRBV5-1 and TRBJ2-7; 11 bases line up with TRBD1. The V gene's germline CDR1 is SGHRS and CDR2 YFSETQ. CDR3 size: 15 residues. V gave up 3 bases and J gave up 2 bases; unmatched junction bases: 4. The CDR3 loop is CASSSGGQGAYEQYF. The CDR3 DNA reads TGCGCCAGCAGCTCCGGGGGACAGGGGGCCTACGAGCAGTACTTC. The complete variable domain, with remaining parts taken from reference TRBV5-1 and TRBJ2-7, reads KAGVTQTPRYLIKTRGQQVTLSCSPISGHRSVSWYQQTPGQGLQFLFEYFSETQRNKGNFPGRFSGRQFSNSRSEMNVSTLELGDSALYLCASSSGGQGAYEQYFGPGTRLTVT.

The chain is built from TRBV30 and TRBJ1-1, with D unresolved. Germline V lookup: CDR1 GTSNPN, CDR2 SVGIG (reference sequence). The CDR3 runs 11 residues. The V end lost 4 bases, the J end lost 11 bases, and 14 bases lay between the germline ends. CDR3 residues: CAWTWGRSAFF. CDR3 DNA sequence: TGTGCCTGGACTTGGGGTCGTTCGGCTTTCTTT.